The clone carrying this TCR beta chain was detected only once. What it binds is not known. This sample was taken from a study of Graves' ophthalmopathy and Graves' hyperthyroidism. The junction had 2 bases not matched to a gene; V was cut back by 4 bases and J by 0 bases. This CDR3 has 14 amino acids. Germline CDR1 SGHTA, CDR2 FQGTGA. Using RNA transcripts, the TCR beta CDR3 regions were amplified. Scientists carried out first-round RT-PCR using HTBI primers and then a second-round multiplex PCR. TCRdb re-analysed the multiplex PCR reads in MiXCR, keeping a single row per CDR3 protein. The data contain hundreds of thousands of distinct CDR3 sequences, 40% to 50% of them seen just once; the ten biggest clones take up roughly 50%. Overall study findings and caveats: Blood also carried most expanded thyroid clonotypes exceeding 0.001 frequency.

This clonotype originated in an adult man with Graves' ophthalmopathy. The genes are TRBV7-3 and TRBJ1-2, with TRBD1 matching 7 bases. The sample was peripheral blood. The CDR3 is CASSSDRANYGYTF. CDR3 nucleotides: TGTGCCAGCAGCTCCGACAGGGCTAACTATGGCTACACCTTC.